Each of the 5 T cell receptor beta chains below was sequenced from the same sample in a study of blood T cell repertoires in COVID-19. The protocol was immunoSEQ multiplex PCR, while the TCRdb copy is restricted to in-frame clones and leaves out a portion. The table has about 100,000 clones, roughly 71% seen once; the top ten hold 5% to 6.5%. Sequenced material: peripheral blood. All receptors come from a man older than 75 with acute or convalescent COVID-19.

The genes are TRBV5-6 and TRBJ2-7; no firm D call. Germline assignment: CDR1 SGHDT and CDR2 YYEEEE. This CDR3 contains 12 residues. V was pared by 5 bases and J by 7 bases, with 13 bases between. The chain's CDR3 is CASRRSFGEQYF. The CDR3 DNA sequence: TGTGCCAGCAGGCGTTCGTTCGGGGAGCAGTACTTC.

This clone was detected a few times. The chain couples TRBV19 to TRBJ2-1; D is ambiguous. Germline lookup yields CDR1 LNHDA and CDR2 SQIVND (reference sequence). The V gene lost 1 base and the J gene lost 7 bases, with 14 bases spanning the gap. This CDR3 contains 15 residues. For the CDR3, the DNA is TGTGCCAGTAGTATAGGTAGCCAGTTTGGGAATGAGCAGTTCTTC. As protein: CASSIGSQFGNEQFF. The complete variable domain, with remaining parts taken from reference TRBV19 and TRBJ2-1, reads DGGITQSPKYLFRKEGQNVTLSCEQNLNHDAMYWYRQDPGQGLRLIYYSQIVNDFQKGDIAEGYSVSREKKESFPLTVTSAQKNPTAFYLCASSIGSQFGNEQFFGPGTRLTVL.

The chain recombines TRBV6-5 with TRBJ2-1, with D possibly being TRBD1 (6 bases). Trimming took 5 bases from V and 2 from J, leaving 10 bases between them. Germline CDR1 is MNHEY and CDR2 is SVGAGI. This CDR3 has 14 amino acids. The CDR3: CASSTGSTYNEQFF. The CDR3 coding sequence is TGTGCCAGCAGTACAGGGTCGACCTACAATGAGCAGTTCTTC.

The rearrangement links TRBV5-1 to TRBJ2-1; 8 bases agree with TRBD1. Losses at the gene ends were 0 bases for V and 6 bases for J; bases not matched to a gene: 8. The CDR3 has 16 residues. Germline V gives CDR1 SGHRS, CDR2 YFSETQ. CDR3 bases: TGCGCCAGCAGCTTGGCGGCAGGGGGCGCAATCAATGAGCAGTTCTTC. Translating it yields CASSLAAGGAINEQFF.

This clone showed up just a few times. The chain links TRBV29-1 to TRBJ2-7; the D is unclear. Trimming removed 1 base from V and 0 bases from J, with 7 bases in between. Germline-derived CDR1 and CDR2 are SQVTM and ANQGSEA. There are 13 residues in the CDR3. The CDR3 region is CSVEGPHSYEQYF. The CDR3, as DNA: TGCAGCGTTGAAGGGCCCCACTCCTACGAGCAGTACTTC.